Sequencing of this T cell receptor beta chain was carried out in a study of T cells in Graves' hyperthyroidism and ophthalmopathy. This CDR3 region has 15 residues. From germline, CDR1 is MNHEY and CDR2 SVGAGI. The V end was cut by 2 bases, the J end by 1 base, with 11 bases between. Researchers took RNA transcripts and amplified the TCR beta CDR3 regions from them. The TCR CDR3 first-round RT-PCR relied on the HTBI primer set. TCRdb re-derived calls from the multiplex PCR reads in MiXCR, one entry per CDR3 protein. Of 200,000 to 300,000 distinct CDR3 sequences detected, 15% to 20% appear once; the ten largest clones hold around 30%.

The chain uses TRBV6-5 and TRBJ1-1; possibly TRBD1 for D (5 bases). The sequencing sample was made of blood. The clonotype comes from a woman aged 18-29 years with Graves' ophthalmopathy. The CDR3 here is CASSYRRGRNTEAFF. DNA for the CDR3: TGTGCCAGCAGTTACAGGAGGGGTCGGAACACTGAAGCTTTCTTT.